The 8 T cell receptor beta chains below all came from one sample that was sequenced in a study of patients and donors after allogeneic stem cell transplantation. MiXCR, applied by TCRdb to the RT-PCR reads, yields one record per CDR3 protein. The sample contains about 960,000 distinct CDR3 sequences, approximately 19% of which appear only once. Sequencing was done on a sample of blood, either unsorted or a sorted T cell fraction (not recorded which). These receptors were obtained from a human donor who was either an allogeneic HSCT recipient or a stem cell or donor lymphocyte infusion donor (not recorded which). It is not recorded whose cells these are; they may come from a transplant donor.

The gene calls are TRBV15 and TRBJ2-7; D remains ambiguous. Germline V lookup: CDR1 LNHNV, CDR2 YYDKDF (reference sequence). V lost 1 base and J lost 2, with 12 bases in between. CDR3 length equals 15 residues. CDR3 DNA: TGTGCCACCAGCAGAGTGAAGGGAAGGACCTACGAGCAGTACTTC. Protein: CATSRVKGRTYEQYF.

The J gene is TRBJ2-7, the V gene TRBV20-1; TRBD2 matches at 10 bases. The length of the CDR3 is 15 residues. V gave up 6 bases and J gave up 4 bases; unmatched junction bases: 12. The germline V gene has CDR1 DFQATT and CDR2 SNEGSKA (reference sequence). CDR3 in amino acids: CSAPRVEREGYEQYF. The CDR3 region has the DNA TGCAGTGCGCCCCGGGTGGAGCGGGAGGGTTACGAGCAGTACTTC.

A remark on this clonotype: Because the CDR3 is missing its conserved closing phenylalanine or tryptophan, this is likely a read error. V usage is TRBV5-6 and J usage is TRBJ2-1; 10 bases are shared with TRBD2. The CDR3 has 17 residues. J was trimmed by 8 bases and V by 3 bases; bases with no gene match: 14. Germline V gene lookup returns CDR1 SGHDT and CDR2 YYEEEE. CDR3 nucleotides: TGTGCCAGCAGCTGGGGGGCCCAGCGGGGGGGTAAACATGAGCAGTTCTTA. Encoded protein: CASSWGAQRGGKHEQFL.

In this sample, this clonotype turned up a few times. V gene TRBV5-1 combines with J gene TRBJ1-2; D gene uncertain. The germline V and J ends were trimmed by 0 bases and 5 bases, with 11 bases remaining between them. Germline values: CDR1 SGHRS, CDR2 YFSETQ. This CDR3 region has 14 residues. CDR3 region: CASSLGEDPYGYTF. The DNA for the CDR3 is TGCGCCAGCAGCTTGGGGGAAGACCCATATGGCTACACCTTC.

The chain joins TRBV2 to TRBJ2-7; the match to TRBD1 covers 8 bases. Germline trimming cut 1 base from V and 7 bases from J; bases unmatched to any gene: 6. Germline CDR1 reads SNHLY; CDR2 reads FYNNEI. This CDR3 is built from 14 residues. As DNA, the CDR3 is TGTGCCAGCAGTGAAGGCAGGGGGCGCACAGAGCAGTACTTC. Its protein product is CASSEGRGRTEQYF.

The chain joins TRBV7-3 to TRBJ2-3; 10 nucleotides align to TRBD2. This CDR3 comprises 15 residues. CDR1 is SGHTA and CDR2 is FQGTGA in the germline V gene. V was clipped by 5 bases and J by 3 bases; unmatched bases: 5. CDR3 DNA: TGTGCCAGCAGCCAAGCGGGGGGGCAGACAGATACGCAGTATTTT. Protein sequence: CASSQAGGQTDTQYF.

CDR3 coding DNA: TGCGCCAGCAGCAACCCGACCGCAAGGCGATATGGCTACACCTTC. Amino acid sequence: CASSNPTARRYGYTF. The J gene is TRBJ1-2, the V gene TRBV4-1, with no clear D. Trimming took 5 bases from V and 5 from J, leaving 18 bases between them. CDR3 size: 15 residues. The germline CDR1 and CDR2 sequences are MGHRA and YSYEKL.

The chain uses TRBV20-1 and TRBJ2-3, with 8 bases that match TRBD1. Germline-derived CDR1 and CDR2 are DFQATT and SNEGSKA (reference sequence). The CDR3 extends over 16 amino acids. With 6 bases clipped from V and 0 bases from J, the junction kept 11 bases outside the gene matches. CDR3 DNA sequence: TGCAGTGCGCACAAGACAGGGGCCGCTAGCACAGATACGCAGTATTTT. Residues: CSAHKTGAASTDTQYF.